The rows below give T cell receptor beta chains drawn from one sample of a study of blood T cell repertoires in COVID-19. TCRdb's table, derived via immunoSEQ multiplex PCR, lists solely in-frame clones and lacks some. This sample carries a few hundred thousand clones, around 84% of them seen once, and the ten largest clones take approximately 3.6%. The sample was peripheral blood. These receptors all stem from a woman aged 18 to 35 with acute or convalescent COVID-19. CDR3s include the opening cysteine and the closing phenylalanine or tryptophan. The order of the fields is J gene, D gene, V gene, CDR3 protein, CDR3 DNA. A D gene is named only where the DNA matches it firmly.

j_gene: TRBJ1-1; d_gene: TRBD1; v_gene: TRBV9; CDR3aa: CASSVSSTGAEAFF; CDR3nt: TGTGCCAGCAGCGTGAGTAGTACAGGGGCTGAAGCTTTCTTT
j_gene: TRBJ1-5; d_gene: -; v_gene: TRBV19; CDR3aa: CASSIGSGNSNQPQHF; CDR3nt: TGTGCCAGTAGTATAGGGTCAGGGAATAGCAATCAGCCCCAGCATTTT
j_gene: TRBJ2-3; d_gene: TRBD2; v_gene: TRBV7-2; CDR3aa: CASSSPGRADTQYF; CDR3nt: TGTGCCAGCAGCTCTCCGGGGAGGGCAGATACGCAGTATTTT
j_gene: TRBJ1-1; d_gene: -; v_gene: TRBV13; CDR3aa: CASSPNRNTEAFF; CDR3nt: TGTGCCAGCAGCCCTAACAGGAACACTGAAGCTTTCTTT
j_gene: TRBJ1-5; d_gene: TRBD1; v_gene: TRBV27; CDR3aa: CASSSTGTGQPQHF; CDR3nt: TGTGCCAGCAGTTCGACAGGGACGGGGCAGCCCCAGCATTTT
j_gene: TRBJ1-4; d_gene: TRBD1; v_gene: TRBV5-1; CDR3aa: CASSSGQARDEKLFF; CDR3nt: TGCGCCAGCAGCTCCGGACAGGCTAGGGATGAAAAACTGTTTTTT
j_gene: TRBJ1-1; d_gene: -; v_gene: TRBV7-9; CDR3aa: CASSHDRLNTEAFF; CDR3nt: TGTGCCAGCAGCCACGACAGGTTGAACACTGAAGCTTTCTTT
j_gene: TRBJ1-2; d_gene: -; v_gene: TRBV25-1; CDR3aa: CASAVTGQSYGYTF; CDR3nt: TGTGCCAGCGCAGTGACTGGACAAAGCTATGGCTACACCTTC
j_gene: TRBJ2-2; d_gene: -; v_gene: TRBV5-1; CDR3aa: CASTRGTVNTGELFF; CDR3nt: TGCGCCAGCACCCGGGGGACGGTGAACACCGGGGAGCTGTTTTTT
j_gene: TRBJ1-4; d_gene: TRBD1; v_gene: TRBV6-5; CDR3aa: CASSYSSGGGGEKLFF; CDR3nt: TGTGCCAGCAGTTACTCTTCAGGGGGCGGCGGTGAAAAACTGTTTTTT